These T cell receptor beta chains were read from a single sample in a study of control samples from healthy donors and cancer patients. Only in-frame clones appear in the TCRdb table, and some are missing; sequencing was by immunoSEQ multiplex PCR. In the table there are some 130,000 clones, 92% of which are singletons. What was sequenced was blood. The receptor source for this set is a woman between 45 and 60 years old in good health. The CDR3 runs from the conserved cysteine through the conserved F or W. The D gene is left open where the match is weak. Size tells how often a clone was seen (once, few, many) or the class of an expanded clone, and some rows leave it out.

len: 16
j_gene: TRBJ1-2
abundance: -
v_gene: TRBV5-1
d_gene: -
CDR3nt: TGCGCCAGCAGCCTCTCGGCTACAGATATAAACTATGGCTACACCTTC
CDR3aa: CASSLSATDINYGYTF

len: 16
j_gene: TRBJ2-1
abundance: -
v_gene: TRBV19
d_gene: TRBD2
CDR3nt: TGTGCCAGTAGTATCTACCTAGCGGGGGGGCCCAATGAGCAGTTCTTC
CDR3aa: CASSIYLAGGPNEQFF

len: 13
j_gene: TRBJ1-1
abundance: -
v_gene: TRBV28
d_gene: TRBD1
CDR3nt: TGTGCCAGCAGGAACAGGGGGCAAACTGAAGCTTTCTTT
CDR3aa: CASRNRGQTEAFF

len: 15
j_gene: TRBJ2-3
abundance: -
v_gene: TRBV11-2
d_gene: TRBD2
CDR3nt: TGTGCCAGCAGCGCGAGCGGGGCTAGCACAGATACGCAGTATTTT
CDR3aa: CASSASGASTDTQYF

len: 13
j_gene: TRBJ2-3
abundance: once
v_gene: TRBV7-9
d_gene: -
CDR3nt: TGTGCCAGCAGCTTAGGGGCCACAGATACGCAGTATTTT
CDR3aa: CASSLGATDTQYF

len: 13
j_gene: TRBJ2-2
abundance: -
v_gene: TRBV12-3/TRBV12-4
d_gene: -
CDR3nt: TGTGCCAGCAGTCAAGGGGGAACCGGGGAGCTGTTTTTT
CDR3aa: CASSQGGTGELFF

len: 15
j_gene: TRBJ1-2
abundance: -
v_gene: TRBV14
d_gene: -
CDR3nt: TGTGCCAGCAGCCAAGCCCAATGGACAAACTATGGCTACACCTTC
CDR3aa: CASSQAQWTNYGYTF

len: 17
j_gene: TRBJ1-5
abundance: -
v_gene: TRBV7-9
d_gene: TRBD1
CDR3nt: TGTGCCAGCAGCCATCCAACCGGGACAGGGGGCGATCAGCCCCAGCATTTT
CDR3aa: CASSHPTGTGGDQPQHF

len: 13
j_gene: TRBJ2-7
abundance: -
v_gene: TRBV28
d_gene: TRBD1
CDR3nt: TGTGCCAGCGAGGGGGCATCGCCCGTCAAGCAGTACTTC
CDR3aa: CASEGASPVKQYF

len: 16
j_gene: TRBJ2-3
abundance: -
v_gene: TRBV5-1
d_gene: TRBD2
CDR3nt: TGCGCCAGCAGCTTGGGGGGGACTAGCAAGACAGATACGCAGTATTTT
CDR3aa: CASSLGGTSKTDTQYF

len: 12
j_gene: TRBJ1-1
abundance: -
v_gene: TRBV18
d_gene: -
CDR3nt: TGTGCCAGCTCACCAAGGTCCACTGAAGCTTTCTTT
CDR3aa: CASSPRSTEAFF

len: 12
j_gene: TRBJ2-7
abundance: -
v_gene: TRBV5-1
d_gene: -
CDR3nt: TGCGCCAGCAGCCTCCAGGGACGCGAGCAGTACTTC
CDR3aa: CASSLQGREQYF

len: 16
j_gene: TRBJ1-1
abundance: -
v_gene: TRBV6-5
d_gene: -
CDR3nt: TGTGCCAGCAGTTACTCGAGCCGAGGAGGTCAGGAGGAAGCTTTCTTT
CDR3aa: CASSYSSRGGQEEAFF

len: 15
j_gene: TRBJ1-2
abundance: -
v_gene: TRBV14
d_gene: -
CDR3nt: TGTGCCAGCAGCCATCACGAGGGGGGGCTGGAAGGCTACACCTTC
CDR3aa: CASSHHEGGLEGYTF

len: 15
j_gene: TRBJ2-1
abundance: -
v_gene: TRBV4-1
d_gene: -
CDR3nt: TGCGCCAGCAGCCAACCGGAACTTTTTACCAATGAGCAGTTCTTC
CDR3aa: CASSQPELFTNEQFF

len: 14
j_gene: TRBJ2-6
abundance: few
v_gene: TRBV6-6
d_gene: -
CDR3nt: TGTGCCAGCAGTTACTCGTTTGGGGCCAACGTCCTGACTTTC
CDR3aa: CASSYSFGANVLTF

len: 15
j_gene: TRBJ1-2
abundance: -
v_gene: TRBV2
d_gene: -
CDR3nt: TGTGCCAGTTACGCTGGGGACATAGCTAACTATGGCTACACCTTC
CDR3aa: CASYAGDIANYGYTF

len: 12
j_gene: TRBJ2-2
abundance: few
v_gene: TRBV19
d_gene: -
CDR3nt: TGTGCCAGTAGTATTTCGTCCGGGGAGCTGTTTTTT
CDR3aa: CASSISSGELFF

len: 13
j_gene: TRBJ2-1
abundance: -
v_gene: TRBV19
d_gene: -
CDR3nt: TGTGCCAGTAGTATAGTTGACCAGAATGAGCAGTTCTTC
CDR3aa: CASSIVDQNEQFF

len: 12
j_gene: TRBJ1-4
abundance: -
v_gene: TRBV12-5
d_gene: TRBD1
CDR3nt: TGTGCTAGTGGGGAGGACAGGCCAAAACTGTTTTTT
CDR3aa: CASGEDRPKLFF

len: 13
j_gene: TRBJ1-1
abundance: once
v_gene: TRBV27
d_gene: TRBD1
CDR3nt: TGTGCCAGCCACGAGGGGGCGAACACTGAAGCTTTCTTT
CDR3aa: CASHEGANTEAFF

len: 15
j_gene: TRBJ1-3
abundance: -
v_gene: TRBV5-1
d_gene: -
CDR3nt: TGCGCCAGCGCCCCGGAGGGGATTAGATCGAACACCATATATTTT
CDR3aa: CASAPEGIRSNTIYF

len: 12
j_gene: TRBJ2-7
abundance: -
v_gene: TRBV30
d_gene: -
CDR3nt: TGTGCCTGGAGTTTTGGGGCCTACGAGCAGTACTTC
CDR3aa: CAWSFGAYEQYF

len: 16
j_gene: TRBJ2-3
abundance: -
v_gene: TRBV6-4
d_gene: -
CDR3nt: TGTGCCAGCACACCGCCTAGCTCACCTAGCACAGATACGCAGTATTTT
CDR3aa: CASTPPSSPSTDTQYF

len: 18
j_gene: TRBJ1-6
abundance: -
v_gene: TRBV30
d_gene: -
CDR3nt: TGTGCCTGGAGTGTTCCAGGGGATATATACCTATATAATTCACCCCTCCACTTT
CDR3aa: CAWSVPGDIYLYNSPLHF

len: 16
j_gene: TRBJ2-3
abundance: -
v_gene: TRBV2
d_gene: TRBD2
CDR3nt: TGTGCCAGCAGGACAGGGACTAGCGGTGACACAGATACGCAGTATTTT
CDR3aa: CASRTGTSGDTDTQYF

len: 15
j_gene: TRBJ1-2
abundance: -
v_gene: TRBV13
d_gene: -
CDR3nt: TGTGCCAGCAGCTCGATGCGGACACAAAGCGATGGCTACACCTTC
CDR3aa: CASSSMRTQSDGYTF

len: 15
j_gene: TRBJ1-1
abundance: -
v_gene: TRBV5-1
d_gene: TRBD1
CDR3nt: TGCGCCAGCAGCTTGGAGACAGGGAGTGGGGCTCGAGCTTTCTTT
CDR3aa: CASSLETGSGARAFF

len: 14
j_gene: TRBJ1-1
abundance: -
v_gene: TRBV10-3
d_gene: -
CDR3nt: TGTGCCATCAGTGAGTCAAGGGGGTGGACTGAAGCTTTCTTT
CDR3aa: CAISESRGWTEAFF

len: 14
j_gene: TRBJ2-2
abundance: -
v_gene: TRBV6-4
d_gene: -
CDR3nt: TGTGCCAGCAGTGACTCAGCAGTCACCGGGGAGCTGTTTTTT
CDR3aa: CASSDSAVTGELFF

len: 16
j_gene: TRBJ1-4
abundance: -
v_gene: TRBV4-2
d_gene: -
CDR3nt: TGTGCCAGCAGCCAAGATACGGGGAGGCCTAATGAAAAACTGTTTTTT
CDR3aa: CASSQDTGRPNEKLFF

len: 14
j_gene: TRBJ2-5
abundance: -
v_gene: TRBV7-8
d_gene: TRBD2
CDR3nt: TGTGCCAGCAGCCGCGGGGGGCCACAAGAGACCCAGTACTTC
CDR3aa: CASSRGGPQETQYF

len: 13
j_gene: TRBJ1-1
abundance: once
v_gene: TRBV10-2
d_gene: TRBD1
CDR3nt: TGCGCCAGCATGGACAGGGGGCGAGATGAAGCTTTCTTT
CDR3aa: CASMDRGRDEAFF

len: 16
j_gene: TRBJ1-2
abundance: once
v_gene: TRBV5-1
d_gene: -
CDR3nt: TGCGCCAGCAGCTTTAATGGCGATGAGAGTAACTATGGCTACACCTTC
CDR3aa: CASSFNGDESNYGYTF

len: 14
j_gene: TRBJ2-7
abundance: -
v_gene: TRBV5-4
d_gene: -
CDR3nt: TGTGCCAGCAGCCCCGGAGGAGGAGGCCTGGAGCAGTACTTC
CDR3aa: CASSPGGGGLEQYF

len: 16
j_gene: TRBJ1-2
abundance: -
v_gene: TRBV28
d_gene: TRBD1
CDR3nt: TGTGCCAGCTTTCGAACCCCGGGACAGGGGGCCTATGGCTACACCTTC
CDR3aa: CASFRTPGQGAYGYTF

len: 12
j_gene: TRBJ1-1
abundance: once
v_gene: TRBV7-9
d_gene: -
CDR3nt: TGTGCCAGCAGCTTAGCGCTGCAGAGAGCTTTCTTT
CDR3aa: CASSLALQRAFF

len: 16
j_gene: TRBJ1-6
abundance: -
v_gene: TRBV19
d_gene: -
CDR3nt: TGTGCCAGTAGTATAGATCGTAGGAGCTCCAATTCACCCCTCCACTTT
CDR3aa: CASSIDRRSSNSPLHF

len: 15
j_gene: TRBJ1-5
abundance: -
v_gene: TRBV10-3
d_gene: TRBD1
CDR3nt: TGTGCCATCAGTGTCGACAGGGGAAACAATCAGCCCCAGCATTTT
CDR3aa: CAISVDRGNNQPQHF

len: 15
j_gene: TRBJ1-2
abundance: -
v_gene: TRBV19
d_gene: TRBD1
CDR3nt: TGTGCCAGTAGTATAGGCACAGGGGGGATCTATGGCTACACCTTC
CDR3aa: CASSIGTGGIYGYTF

len: 16
j_gene: TRBJ1-1
abundance: -
v_gene: TRBV27
d_gene: -
CDR3nt: TGTGCCAGCAGTTTAGGCTTTGGGGGCGCGCACACTGAAGCTTTCTTT
CDR3aa: CASSLGFGGAHTEAFF

len: 14
j_gene: TRBJ2-3
abundance: once
v_gene: TRBV15
d_gene: -
CDR3nt: TGTGCCACCAGCAGAGGAGCTAGCACAGATACGCAGTATTTT
CDR3aa: CATSRGASTDTQYF

len: 12
j_gene: TRBJ2-7
abundance: -
v_gene: TRBV19
d_gene: TRBD2
CDR3nt: TGTGCCAGCAGCGGGGGTTCCTACGAGCAGTACTTC
CDR3aa: CASSGGSYEQYF

len: 15
j_gene: TRBJ2-4
abundance: -
v_gene: TRBV5-8
d_gene: -
CDR3nt: TGTGCCAGCAGGGGGGTCAGGGAGGTTAAAAACATTCAGTACTTC
CDR3aa: CASRGVREVKNIQYF

len: 16
j_gene: TRBJ1-6
abundance: -
v_gene: TRBV28
d_gene: -
CDR3nt: TGTGCCAGCAGTTTAAGAGGTCAGCAGCGGGGATCACCCCTCCACTTT
CDR3aa: CASSLRGQQRGSPLHF

len: 15
j_gene: TRBJ1-6
abundance: -
v_gene: TRBV7-9
d_gene: -
CDR3nt: TGTGCCAGCAGCGCCCCGGGACGGAATAATTCACCCCTCCACTTT
CDR3aa: CASSAPGRNNSPLHF

len: 16
j_gene: TRBJ2-6
abundance: once
v_gene: TRBV5-1
d_gene: -
CDR3nt: TGCGCCAGCAGCCCTGGACTGCGCTCTGGGGCCAACGTCCTGACTTTC
CDR3aa: CASSPGLRSGANVLTF

len: 13
j_gene: TRBJ1-1
abundance: -
v_gene: TRBV2
d_gene: -
CDR3nt: TGTGCCAGCAGTGCCCCAGGGAACACTGAAGCTTTCTTT
CDR3aa: CASSAPGNTEAFF

len: 15
j_gene: TRBJ2-7
abundance: -
v_gene: TRBV6-5
d_gene: TRBD1
CDR3nt: TGTGCCAGCAGTTTCCGGGACAGGGGCTCCTACGAGCAGTACTTC
CDR3aa: CASSFRDRGSYEQYF

len: 13
j_gene: TRBJ2-3
abundance: once
v_gene: TRBV29-1
d_gene: -
CDR3nt: TGCAGCGTCACCGGGGGAGGCACAGATACGCAGTATTTT
CDR3aa: CSVTGGGTDTQYF

len: 14
j_gene: TRBJ1-2
abundance: -
v_gene: TRBV28
d_gene: -
CDR3nt: TGTGCCAGCATCAGTCGGCAGGGTTGGTATGGCTACACCTTC
CDR3aa: CASISRQGWYGYTF

len: 12
j_gene: TRBJ2-2
abundance: -
v_gene: TRBV6-4
d_gene: -
CDR3nt: TGTGCCAGCAGTGAACGTGCCGGGGAGCTGTTTTTT
CDR3aa: CASSERAGELFF

len: 11
j_gene: TRBJ1-3
abundance: -
v_gene: TRBV30
d_gene: -
CDR3nt: TGTGCCTGTCGTACTGGAAACACCATATATTTT
CDR3aa: CACRTGNTIYF

len: 13
j_gene: TRBJ1-1
abundance: -
v_gene: TRBV5-3
d_gene: -
CDR3nt: TGTGCCAGAAGCGGGCAGGGGTCCACTGAAGCTTTCTTT
CDR3aa: CARSGQGSTEAFF

len: 14
j_gene: TRBJ2-1
abundance: -
v_gene: TRBV10-3
d_gene: TRBD2
CDR3nt: TGTGCCATCAGTCCGGGACTAGCGGGAAATGAGCAGTTCTTC
CDR3aa: CAISPGLAGNEQFF

len: 15
j_gene: TRBJ1-1
abundance: -
v_gene: TRBV28
d_gene: TRBD1
CDR3nt: TGTGCCAGCCTCCTCCAGACAGGGAGGAAAGGTGAAGCTTTCTTT
CDR3aa: CASLLQTGRKGEAFF

len: 15
j_gene: TRBJ1-1
abundance: -
v_gene: TRBV9
d_gene: -
CDR3nt: TGTGCCAGCAGCGTACCTCCACAGATGAACACTGAAGCTTTCTTT
CDR3aa: CASSVPPQMNTEAFF

len: 19
j_gene: TRBJ1-3
abundance: -
v_gene: TRBV18
d_gene: TRBD1
CDR3nt: TGTGCCAGCTCACTCCTGGCCCAGGGGGCCCCTAACTCTGGAAACACCATATATTTT
CDR3aa: CASSLLAQGAPNSGNTIYF

len: 16
j_gene: TRBJ2-2
abundance: once
v_gene: TRBV9
d_gene: -
CDR3nt: TGTGCCAGCAGCGTAGAGGTTGTAGGGGAGACCGGGGAGCTGTTTTTT
CDR3aa: CASSVEVVGETGELFF

len: 14
j_gene: TRBJ2-1
abundance: -
v_gene: TRBV4-1
d_gene: -
CDR3nt: TGCGCCAGCAGCCAAGACTTATTAGCGGCCCCTTCTGTCTTC
CDR3aa: CASSQDLLAAPSVF